This entry lists 22 T cell receptor beta chains sequenced from one sample in a study of tissue T cells after allogeneic stem cell transplantation. The assay was immunoSEQ multiplex PCR, and TCRdb's table has in-frame clones only and misses some. Here the sample spans nearly 50,000 clones, around 67% being singletons. The sequencing sample was made of sorted cells pooled from one or two spleens. Source of these receptors: a pool of C57BL/6 mice in good health.

A remark on this clone: The genes are named according to mouse. The DNA ends 1 residue before the CDR3 does, and the rest of the CDR3 is filled in from the germline J gene. Other DNA sequences from this sample encode an identical CDR3 as well. The gene calls are TRBV3 and TRBJ2-5; 11 positions match TRBD2. Germline V gene lookup returns CDR1 SNHLY and CDR2 FYNGKV (reference sequence). The V segment lost 6 bases and the J segment 3 bases; nucleotides outside the gene matches: 2. CDR3 length equals 14 residues. The CDR3 protein is CASSRTGGQDTQYF. The CDR3 DNA, read in part, is TGTGCCAGCAGTCGGACTGGGGGGCAAGACACCCAGTAC. Full variable domain (outside the CDR3, taken from reference TRBV3 and TRBJ2-5): GPKVLQIPSHQIIDMGQMVTLNCDPVSNHLYFYWYKQILGQQMEFLVNFYNGKVMEKSKLFKDQFSVERPDGSYFTLKIQPTALEDSAVYFCASSRTGGQDTQYFGPGTRLLVL.

As regards this clone: Gene names and germline refer to mouse. The missing CDR3 end, 1 residue past where the read stops, is filled in from the germline J gene. The V gene is TRBV2, the J gene TRBJ2-2; the D call may be TRBD1 or TRBD2 (5 bases each). Germline V gene data show CDR1 as LGHNA and CDR2 as YSYQKL. Deletions cut 3 bases from V and 2 bases from J, with 7 bases between. CDR3 length equals 14 residues. The CDR3 loop is CASSQRGNTGQLYF. CDR3 bases read: TGTGCCAGCAGCCAGAGGGGCAACACCGGGCAGCTCTAC.

Comment on this clone: Mouse gene names apply. The CDR3 goes on 1 residue after the read ends, and that part is filled in from the germline J gene. The chain uses TRBV5 and TRBJ2-4, with D possibly TRBD1 on 6 matching bases. From germline, CDR1 is LGHNA and CDR2 YNLKQL (reference sequence). The germline V and J ends were trimmed by 2 bases and 2 bases, with 8 bases remaining between them. This CDR3 contains 14 residues. The CDR3 spells CASSQTGIQNTLYF. Incomplete CDR3 DNA: TGTGCCAGCAGCCAAACAGGGATTCAAAACACCTTGTAC.

In the case of this clone: All gene names here are mouse names. The read terminates 1 residue ahead of where the CDR3 ends, so the germline J gene completes it. This chain uses TRBV13-1 with TRBJ2-1; TRBD2 matches at 9 bases. The CDR3 loop spans 14 amino acids. J was trimmed by 4 bases and V by 3 bases; bases with no gene match: 2. Germline V gene lookup returns CDR1 NSHNY and CDR2 SYGAGN. CDR3 in amino acids: CASSGDWGYAEQFF. The sequenced part of the CDR3 DNA is TGTGCCAGCAGTGGAGACTGGGGGTATGCTGAGCAGTTC.

With regard to this clone: Gene names and germline refer to mouse. This specimen includes other DNA sequences encoding the same CDR3. The CDR3 DNA, read in part, is TGCACCTGCAGTGCGCCGGGACAGGGGAACACCGGGCAGCTCTAC. It specifies CTCSAPGQGNTGQLY. The complete CDR3 protein is CTCSAPGQGNTGQLYF. J is TRBJ2-2 and V is TRBV1, with TRBD1 identical over 10 bases. The read comes to an end 1 residue before the CDR3 does, leaving the germline J gene to fill in the end. The CDR3 contains 16 residues. The trim removed 3 bases at V and 2 bases at J, leaving 3 bases unmatched. Germline CDR1 NSQYPW, CDR2 LRSPGD (reference sequence).

This clone was counted a single time. These gene names are mouse names. From the germline J gene comes the end of the CDR3, since the read stops 1 residue before it. V gene TRBV31 combines with J gene TRBJ2-1, with 11 bases fitting TRBD2. Germline V gene sequence: CDR1 GKSSPN, CDR2 SITVG. With 3 bases clipped from V and 5 bases from J, the junction kept 3 bases outside the gene matches. The CDR3 is 14 amino acids. CDR3 DNA, as far as it was read: TGTGCCTGGAGCAGACTGGGGGGGAATGCTGAGCAGTTC. This codes for CAWSRLGGNAEQF. The whole CDR3 protein reads CAWSRLGGNAEQFF.

As to this clone: Mouse gene names and germline throughout. The observed sequence ends 1 residue before the CDR3 terminus, with the missing tail filled in from the germline J gene. This chain joins TRBV13-2 and TRBJ1-1; D gene uncertain. This CDR3 is 12 amino acids long. Germline-derived CDR1 and CDR2 are NNHNN and SYGAGS (reference sequence). Trimming took 4 bases from V and 0 from J, leaving 4 bases between them. CDR3 in amino acids: CASGLSNTEVFF. The DNA read from the CDR3 is TGTGCCAGCGGTCTATCAAACACAGAAGTCTTC.

This clone was picked up a small number of times. Gene names and germline match the mouse. The CDR3 end falls 1 residue outside the read, so it is completed with the germline J gene. The chain joins TRBV23 to TRBJ1-5; whether TRBD1, the table's D call, matches the DNA was not checked. Germline CDR1 and CDR2: KGHTA and FQNQQP. The CDR3 runs 15 residues. The CDR3 reads CSSSPGTGGYQAPLF. The DNA read from the CDR3 is TGCTCCAGCAGTCCCGGGACAGGGGGCTACCAGGCTCCGCTT.

Points on this clone: Mouse names are used for the genes. The CDR3 end falls 1 residue outside the read, so it is completed with the germline J gene. The chain employs TRBV17 and TRBJ1-4; TRBD1 agrees at 7 bases. J was trimmed by 5 bases and V by 3 bases; bases with no gene match: 6. The CDR3 length is 15 residues. Looked up from germline, CDR1 is MNHDT and CDR2 is YYDKIL. CDR3 DNA (partial): TGTGCTAGCAGTAGTGGGAGGGGGCAGAACGAAAGATTATTT. It codes for CASSSGRGQNERLF. The whole CDR3 protein is CASSSGRGQNERLFF.

This clone was detected a few times. Each gene name is a mouse one. The CDR3 is cut off 1 residue early in the read; its end comes from the germline J gene. The rearrangement links TRBV13-2 to TRBJ2-7, with 7 bases fitting TRBD2. Germline assignment: CDR1 NNHNN and CDR2 SYGAGS (reference sequence). The CDR3 loop spans 12 amino acids. The ends lost 2 bases at V and 6 bases at J; junction bases unmatched: 2. The CDR3 sequence: CASGEYWGEQYF. CDR3 bases read: TGTGCCAGCGGTGAGTACTGGGGTGAACAGTAC.

With regard to this clone: Gene names are mouse gene names. The read terminates 1 residue ahead of where the CDR3 ends, so the germline J gene completes it. The chain links TRBV31 to TRBJ1-2; D possibly corresponds to TRBD1 (6 bases). V was pared by 2 bases and J by 1 base, with 11 bases between. Per the germline V gene, CDR1 is GKSSPN and CDR2 is SITVG. This CDR3 spans 14 amino acids. CDR3 region: CAWSARDINSDYTF. The CDR3 bases that were read are TGTGCCTGGAGTGCTCGGGACATAAACTCCGACTACACC.

As concerns this clone: Gene names denote mouse genes. From the germline J gene comes the end of the CDR3, since the read stops 1 residue before it. The chain links TRBV4 to TRBJ2-2, with a possible D match to TRBD2 (7 bases). Trimming left V 5 bases short and J 3 bases short, with 10 bases between. Germline V gene sequence: CDR1 LGHDT, CDR2 YNNKQL (reference sequence). CDR3 length: 14 amino acids. The sequenced part of the CDR3 DNA is TGTGCCAGCAGCCAAGGGGGGGACACCGGGCAGCTCTAC. Its translation is CASSQGGDTGQLY. The CDR3 in full is CASSQGGDTGQLYF.

Remarks on this clone: The gene names here belong to mouse. The DNA read from the CDR3 is TGTGCCAGCAGTTTTGGGTATAACAACCAGGCTCCGCTT. It is translated as CASSFGYNNQAPL. The whole CDR3 reads CASSFGYNNQAPLF. The chain combines TRBV14 with TRBJ1-5, with unresolved D. Read sequence stops 1 residue before the CDR3 end, and the germline J gene provides the missing end. CDR1 is SGHDT, CDR2 FRDEAV, per germline. The V and J ends lost 2 bases and 0 bases respectively, with 6 bases between them. The CDR3 consists of 14 residues.

With regard to this clone: Any gene name here is a mouse gene name. The read falls 1 residue short of the CDR3 end, and the missing part is taken from the germline J gene. The chain employs TRBV2 and TRBJ2-5, with 9 bases fitting TRBD2. This CDR3 comprises 14 residues. The V and J ends lost 4 bases and 5 bases, in that order; junction bases with no gene match: 4. Germline loops: CDR1 LGHNA, CDR2 YSYQKL. The CDR3 sequence: CASSLGGRGDTQYF. The sequenced part of the CDR3 DNA is TGTGCCAGCAGCCTGGGGGGGCGGGGAGACACCCAGTAC.

Details on this clone: Each gene name is a mouse one. The read finishes 1 residue shy of the CDR3 end, and the germline J gene is used to complete it. The J gene is TRBJ2-3, the V gene TRBV2, with D possibly TRBD1 on 5 matching bases. The V gene's germline CDR1 is LGHNA and CDR2 YSYQKL. CDR3 length: 14 residues. The V gene lost 2 bases and the J gene lost 1 base, with 7 bases spanning the gap. CDR3 bases read: TGTGCCAGCAGCCAATCGACAGGTGCAGAAACGCTGTAT. It encodes CASSQSTGAETLY. The entire CDR3 is CASSQSTGAETLYF.

With regard to this clone: The gene names given are mouse names. The read ends 1 residue before the CDR3 terminus; that terminus is restored from the germline J gene. This sequence joins TRBV20 and TRBJ1-3, with no clear D. CDR1 and CDR2 (germline): GFQATS, STVNSAI. V shed 3 bases and J shed 0 bases, with 6 bases lying between them. The CDR3 runs to 13 residues. The CDR3 reads CGASASSGNTLYF. Partial CDR3 DNA: TGTGGTGCTAGTGCCAGTTCTGGAAATACGCTCTAT. The whole variable domain, filled in from reference TRBV20 and TRBJ1-3, reads GALVYQYPRRTICKSGTSMRMECQAVGFQATSVAWYRQSPQKTFELIALSTVNSAIKYEQNFTQEKFPISHPNLSFSSMTVLNAYLEDRGLYLCGASASSGNTLYFGEGSRLIVV.

As for this clone: The gene names here belong to mouse. The read comes to an end 1 residue before the CDR3 does, leaving the germline J gene to fill in the end. The V call is TRBV13-1, the J call TRBJ2-7; D gene uncertain. Germline CDR1 reads NSHNY; CDR2 reads SYGAGN. The CDR3 extends over 14 amino acids. Between the trimmed V and J ends, which lost 0 bases and 1 base, there was a span of 8 bases. The CDR3 sequence: CASSDDGRSYEQYF. The covered CDR3 bases are TGTGCCAGCAGTGATGACGGCAGATCCTATGAACAGTAC.

Comment on this clone: Gene and germline names: mouse. The DNA ends 1 residue before the CDR3 does, and the rest of the CDR3 is filled in from the germline J gene. V and J are TRBV13-2 and TRBJ2-5; TRBD2 agrees at 11 bases. The CDR3 length is 15 residues. The ends lost 1 base at V and 8 bases at J; junction bases unmatched: 6. Germline CDR1 NNHNN, CDR2 SYGAGS (reference sequence). The CDR3 region is CASGDSNWGGLTQYF. Incomplete CDR3 DNA: TGTGCCAGCGGTGATTCTAACTGGGGGGGCCTCACCCAGTAC.

Concerning this clone: The gene names here belong to mouse. CDR3 DNA (partial): TGTGCCAGCAGCCTCCGGGCCCTAAACTCCGACTACACC. Its protein product is CASSLRALNSDYT. The whole CDR3 sequence reads CASSLRALNSDYTF. This chain uses TRBV2 with TRBJ1-2; D uncertain. The read ends 1 residue shy of where the CDR3 ends; the end is completed using the germline J gene. Germline V gene sequence: CDR1 LGHNA, CDR2 YSYQKL. The CDR3 covers 14 residues. The germline V and J ends were trimmed by 4 bases and 1 base, with 10 bases remaining between them.

In this sample, this clone turned up a few times. The gene symbols are mouse symbols. Sequencing ends 1 residue short of the CDR3 end; the germline J gene provides the rest. The chain recombines TRBV13-1 with TRBJ1-2; 9 nucleotides match TRBD1. CDR3 length: 15 amino acids. V gave up 5 bases and J gave up 4 bases; unmatched junction bases: 9. Germline CDR1 is NSHNY and CDR2 is SYGAGN. The sequenced CDR3 bases are TGTGCCAGCAGCGTCCACAGGGGGCGCGGCTCCGACTACACC. It specifies CASSVHRGRGSDYT. The whole CDR3 reads CASSVHRGRGSDYTF.

In the case of this clone: Gene names and germline refer to mouse. The read halts 1 residue ahead of the CDR3 end, with the missing end drawn from the germline J gene. The V and J genes are TRBV2 and TRBJ2-1; TRBD2 matches at 10 bases. V shed 4 bases and J 2 bases; nucleotides not matched to a gene: 2. CDR1 is LGHNA and CDR2 is YSYQKL in the germline V gene. The CDR3 extends over 15 amino acids. Partial CDR3 DNA: TGTGCCAGCAGCCGGGACTGGGGCGACTATGCTGAGCAGTTC. Translated: CASSRDWGDYAEQF. The CDR3 as a whole reads CASSRDWGDYAEQFF.

A note on this clone: Gene names and germline match the mouse. Read coverage stops 1 residue before the CDR3 terminus; the germline J gene supplies the remainder. The J gene is TRBJ2-2, the V gene TRBV3, with a weak D call TRBD1 (6 bases). Germline assignment: CDR1 SNHLY and CDR2 FYNGKV (reference sequence). CDR3 length equals 16 residues. V was pared by 1 base and J by 0 bases, with 9 bases between. Here the CDR3 reads CASSLEAGANTGQLYF. The sequenced part of the CDR3 DNA is TGTGCCAGCAGCTTAGAGGCAGGGGCAAACACCGGGCAGCTCTAC.